This passage covers 18 T cell receptor beta chains from one sample sequenced in a study of identical twins. TCRdb reanalysed the 5' RACE reads using MiXCR and keeps one entry per CDR3 protein. The data contain 1.5 million to 2 million distinct CDR3 sequences, about 32% of them seen just once; the ten biggest clones take up 0.27%. The material sequenced was cord blood. Receptors originate from a newborn girl in good health.

On this clonotype: The junction shows a germline mismatch at one end, possibly a read error. The chain joins TRBV20-1 to TRBJ1-4; TRBD1 is a possible D gene (5 bases). Germline CDR1 DFQATT, CDR2 SNEGSKA (reference sequence). This CDR3 is 14 amino acids long. As DNA, the CDR3 is TGCAGTGCTGCCGATGGCACTCTGGGGGAAAAACCGTTTTTT. Its protein is CSAADGTLGEKPFF.

The chain links TRBV15 to TRBJ1-1; TRBD1 is a possible D gene (5 bases). V lost 6 bases and J 4 bases, leaving 6 bases between the germline ends. Germline loops: CDR1 LNHNV, CDR2 YYDKDF (reference sequence). The length of the CDR3 is 11 residues. The CDR3 DNA reads as TGTGCCACCAGTACAGGCACTGAAGCTTTCTTT. Amino acid sequence: CATSTGTEAFF.

The chain is built from TRBV20-1 and TRBJ2-7, with TRBD1 identical over 10 bases. CDR1 and CDR2 (germline): DFQATT, SNEGSKA (reference sequence). The ends lost 4 bases at V and 3 bases at J; junction bases unmatched: 6. The CDR3 runs to 14 residues. The CDR3 DNA follows: TGCAGTGCTATCCCGGACAGGGGGAGCTACGAGCAGTACTTC. It yields the protein CSAIPDRGSYEQYF.

The sample holds a few counts of this clonotype. V and J are TRBV4-1 and TRBJ2-1; TRBD2 is a possible D gene (5 bases). CDR3 length equals 14 residues. In germline, CDR1 is MGHRA, CDR2 YSYEKL. V lost 3 bases and J 6 bases, leaving 12 bases between the germline ends. The CDR3 nucleotides read TGCGCCAGCAGCCATGTGGAGCGGCCCAATGAGCAGTTCTTC. It is translated as CASSHVERPNEQFF.

The chain is built from TRBV4-2 and TRBJ2-7; D ambiguous. CDR1 is LGHNA, CDR2 YNFKEQ, per germline. Trimming removed 0 bases from V and 3 bases from J, with 12 bases in between. The CDR3 has 15 residues. DNA for the CDR3: TGTGCCAGCAGCCAAGATTTATATCCCGACTACGAGCAGTACTTC. This translates into CASSQDLYPDYEQYF.

The chain couples TRBV20-1 to TRBJ1-1, with a possible D match to TRBD1 (5 bases). Germline CDR1 reads DFQATT; CDR2 reads SNEGSKA (reference sequence). CDR3 size: 14 residues. Between the trimmed V and J ends, which lost 5 bases and 7 bases, there was a span of 20 bases. The CDR3 DNA is TGCAGTGCTGAGGGGAATACGGCTCCTTATGAAGCTTTCTTT. Residues: CSAEGNTAPYEAFF.

This clonotype appeared a few times. The genes are TRBV20-1 and TRBJ1-4; D is uncertain. CDR3 length equals 14 residues. Germline V gene lookup returns CDR1 DFQATT and CDR2 SNEGSKA (reference sequence). Trimming took off 6 bases at V and 4 bases at J, with 15 bases between the two ends. CDR3 sequence (DNA): TGCAGTGCCAGTAAAGGAGGATTTAATGAAAAACTGTTTTTT. Translated: CSASKGGFNEKLFF.

The rearrangement uses TRBV11-2 and TRBJ2-1; 11 bases line up with TRBD2. The J call is doubtful: the DNA matches TRBJ2-7 better. The CDR3 covers 20 residues. Per germline, CDR1 SGHAT and CDR2 FQNNGV. As DNA, the CDR3 is TGTGCCAGCAGACCCATCCGGCTAGCGGGAGGTGGGCGCTCCTACAATGAGCAGTACTTC. Residues: CASRPIRLAGGGRSYNEQYF.

This clonotype showed up many times. This chain uses TRBV12-3 or TRBV12-4 with TRBJ2-7, with 7 bases fitting TRBD1. The V gene end was trimmed by 5 bases and the J gene end by 6 bases; junction bases not matched to a gene: 37. This CDR3 is built from 23 residues. The CDR3 DNA follows: TGTGCCAGCAGTCTCCGGACAGGCGACGGTCCCCACCAAAATCCCATCCCAATCCTCGAGCAGTACTTC. Protein sequence: CASSLRTGDGPHQNPIPILEQYF.

CDR3 sequence: CASSIRLRGSNQPQHF. CDR3 in DNA: TGTGCCAGTAGTATTCGCTTGAGGGGGAGCAATCAGCCCCAGCATTTT. The J gene is TRBJ1-5, the V gene TRBV19, with D possibly TRBD1 on 6 matching bases. The germline V and J ends were trimmed by 3 bases and 1 base, with 13 bases remaining between them. The CDR3 loop spans 16 amino acids. Germline values: CDR1 LNHDA, CDR2 SQIVND (reference sequence).

The chain has TRBV4-2 and TRBJ2-7; 13 bases fit TRBD2. The J segment lost 0 bases and the V segment lost 1 base, leaving 6 bases of the junction unmatched. The CDR3 is 18 amino acids. Germline V gene data show CDR1 as LGHNA and CDR2 as YNFKEQ. This CDR3 is CASSQGTSGGGYSYEQYF. Written as DNA, the CDR3 is TGTGCCAGCAGCCAAGGGACTAGCGGGGGCGGTTACTCCTACGAGCAGTACTTC.

This clonotype was detected only a few times. The chain uses TRBV20-1 and TRBJ2-1; the D gene is possibly TRBD2 (5 bases). Germline CDR1 DFQATT, CDR2 SNEGSKA (reference sequence). CDR3 size: 15 residues. Trimming removed 3 bases at V and 13 bases at J, with 25 bases between. Here the CDR3 DNA reads TGCAGTGCTAGGTCGCCTCAACTAGTTATTTCGACCCAGTTCTTC. Protein sequence: CSARSPQLVISTQFF.

The chain employs TRBV29-1 and TRBJ1-1; D unclear. V was trimmed by 6 bases and J by 2 bases, leaving 10 bases between them. Germline CDR1 SQVTM, CDR2 ANQGSEA. The length of the CDR3 is 12 residues. Here the CDR3 reads CSVSVFNTEAFF. The CDR3 DNA reads as TGCAGCGTCTCCGTCTTCAACACTGAAGCTTTCTTT. The full variable domain, completed using reference TRBV29-1 and TRBJ1-1, is SAVISQKPSRDICQRGTSLTIQCQVDSQVTMMFWYRQQPGQSLTLIATANQGSEATYESGFVIDKFPISRPNLTFSTLTVSNMSPEDSSIYLCSVSVFNTEAFFGQGTRLTVV.

This clonotype has a count of ten or more. The genes are TRBV25-1 and TRBJ1-6, with D possibly matching TRBD1 (5 bases). The CDR3 is 14 residues long. CDR1 and CDR2 from the germline V gene are MGHDK and SYGVNS. V was shortened by 2 bases and J by 3 bases, with 5 bases between the two germline ends. CDR3 in amino acids: CASSEQGYNSPLHF. As DNA, the CDR3 is TGTGCCAGCAGTGAACAGGGCTATAATTCACCCCTCCACTTT. Combining the CDR3 with reference TRBV25-1 and TRBJ1-6 gives the whole variable domain EADIYQTPRYLVIGTGKKITLECSQTMGHDKMYWYQQDPGMELHLIHYSYGVNSTEKGDLSSESTVSRIRTEHFPLTLESARPSHTSQYLCASSEQGYNSPLHFGNGTRLTVT.

The V call is TRBV7-2, the J call TRBJ2-1; TRBD2 matches at 7 bases. Germline lookup yields CDR1 SGHTA and CDR2 FQGNSA. The CDR3 extends over 16 amino acids. Germline trimming cut 5 bases from V and 8 bases from J; bases unmatched to any gene: 15. CDR3: CASSGLPGGGRDEQFF. The DNA for the CDR3 is TGTGCCAGCAGCGGACTTCCCGGTGGGGGGAGGGATGAGCAGTTCTTC. Using reference TRBV7-2 and TRBJ2-1 for the parts outside the CDR3, the full variable domain is GAGVSQSPSNKVTEKGKDVELRCDPISGHTALYWYRQSLGQGLEFLIYFQGNSAPDKSGLPSDRFSAERTGGSVSTLTIQRTQQEDSAVYLCASSGLPGGGRDEQFFGPGTRLTVL.

The genes are TRBV12-3 or TRBV12-4 and TRBJ1-4; no definite D call. Trimming pared 3 bases from V and 8 bases from J, leaving 13 bases between. The CDR3 is 14 residues long. The CDR3 sequence: CASSFRTGSEKLFF. The CDR3 nucleotides read TGTGCCAGCAGTTTCCGGACCGGCAGCGAAAAACTGTTTTTT.

The sample holds one count of this clonotype. The chain combines TRBV20-1 with TRBJ1-1, with 7 positions matching TRBD1. This CDR3 is 15 amino acids long. The germline V gene has CDR1 DFQATT and CDR2 SNEGSKA (reference sequence). With 0 bases clipped from V and 4 bases from J, the junction kept 8 bases outside the gene matches. DNA for the CDR3: TGCAGTGCTAGAGATCGACAGGGTCTGGGCACTGAAGCTTTCTTT. Amino acids: CSARDRQGLGTEAFF.

The sample holds a few counts of this clonotype. This chain connects TRBV7-8 to TRBJ2-5; the D gene is possibly TRBD2 (5 bases). The CDR3 contains 15 residues. Trimming left V 2 bases short and J 11 bases short, with 21 bases between. Germline V lookup: CDR1 SGHVS, CDR2 FQNEAQ. The CDR3 DNA is TGTGCCAGCAGCTTACCCGAGGACTTATACAATGAGCAGTACTTC. Protein sequence: CASSLPEDLYNEQYF.